This entry features one T cell receptor (beta chain) sequence. Stated treatment: about 20 received Ad26.COV2.S at low or high dose, single or two shots; 5 received placebo; per-sample allocation not given. On day 63 after the first injection, vaccine and placebo recipients gave samples. This sample stems from a study of Ad26.COV2.S vaccination and SARS-CoV-2 variants. Study details: As a participant in COV1001, the donor was in the Ad26.COV2.S trial arm.

V gave up 5 bases and J gave up 10 bases, with 24 bases separating them. The V gene's germline CDR1 is SGHAT and CDR2 FQNNGV. CDR3 length equals 16 residues. TCRdb keeps only in-frame clones here, not all; method: immunoSEQ multiplex PCR. The table lists roughly 420,000 clones, around 89% of them singletons, with less than 4% in the top ten. The sequencing here drew on peripheral blood, taken in a trial of Ad26.COV2.S vaccine versus placebo. The clonotype was recovered from a person between 18 and 65 years old who received the Ad26.COV2.S COVID-19 vaccine or a placebo. The rearrangement links TRBV11-2 to TRBJ2-1; perhaps TRBD2 as D (7 bases). CDR3 sequence: CASSHRVGGQVKEQFF. Here the CDR3 DNA reads TGTGCCAGCAGCCATAGGGTGGGGGGGCAAGTAAAGGAGCAGTTCTTC.